One sample yielded the 10 T cell receptor beta chains listed below, sequenced in a study of blood T cell repertoires in COVID-19. Generated by immunoSEQ multiplex PCR, the TCRdb table keeps only in-frame clones and is missing some. The profile shows about 110,000 clones, 71% of them singletons. Material for sequencing was peripheral blood. The receptor set was obtained from a human donor with acute or convalescent COVID-19. The donor label of this sample is uncertain.

Note on this clone: Other DNA sequences in the same sample also yield this CDR3. This chain connects TRBV18 to TRBJ1-1; the D is unclear. There are 14 residues in the CDR3. Germline CDR1 KGHSH, CDR2 LQKENI. V was shortened by 1 base and J by 1 base, with 7 bases between the two germline ends. CDR3 DNA: TGTGCCAGCTCACCACTGGAGAAGAACACTGAAGCTTTCTTT. It yields the protein CASSPLEKNTEAFF.

The gene calls are TRBV12-5 and TRBJ2-5, with D possibly being TRBD2 (5 bases). From germline, CDR1 is LGHNT and CDR2 FRNRAP. This CDR3 comprises 14 residues. Trimming stripped 4 bases from V and 3 bases from J, with 12 bases between. Written as DNA, the CDR3 is TGTGCTAGTGGTTCTCTGGACTCAGAAGAGACCCAGTACTTC. Protein: CASGSLDSEETQYF. Filled out from reference TRBV12-5 and TRBJ2-5, the complete variable domain reads DARVTQTPRHKVTEMGQEVTMRCQPILGHNTVFWYRQTMMQGLELLAYFRNRAPLDDSGMPKDRFSAEMPDATLATLKIQPSEPRDSAVYFCASGSLDSEETQYFGPGTRLLVL.

The V and J genes are TRBV15 and TRBJ2-1; a weak D match, TRBD1 (5 bases). V was shortened by 0 bases and J by 8 bases, with 8 bases between the two germline ends. Germline V CDR1 and CDR2: LNHNV, YYDKDF (reference sequence). This CDR3 is 13 amino acids long. The CDR3 DNA is TGTGCCACCAGCAGAGACAGGGCTCATGAGCAGTTCTTC. Protein sequence: CATSRDRAHEQFF.

This clone came up a few times. This chain uses TRBV11-2 with TRBJ1-1; D unclear. The CDR3 sequence is 15 residues long. From germline, CDR1 is SGHAT and CDR2 FQNNGV. The ends were cut back, 6 bases at V and 11 bases at J, with 25 bases in the middle. The DNA for the CDR3 is TGTGCCAGCAGTTACGACTACGGATCACCGGGGAATGCTTTCTTT. Its protein is CASSYDYGSPGNAFF.

This chain uses TRBV5-4 with TRBJ2-2; TRBD2 matches 12 bases. The junction had 4 bases not matched to a gene; V was cut back by 4 bases and J by 6 bases. The CDR3 loop spans 15 amino acids. Looked up from germline, CDR1 is SGHNT and CDR2 is YYREEE (reference sequence). CDR3: CASSRTSGVPGELFF. The CDR3 bases are TGTGCCAGCAGCCGGACTAGCGGGGTTCCCGGGGAGCTGTTTTTT.

This chain connects TRBV6-2 or TRBV6-3 to TRBJ1-2, with 10 bases aligning to TRBD1. Trimming cost V 6 bases and J 3 bases; bases outside gene matches: 10. Germline CDR1 reads MNHEY; CDR2 reads SVGEGT. The CDR3 spans 16 residues. Written as DNA, the CDR3 is TGTGCCAGCAGCCCGGGACAGGGGAGGGCTCACTATGGCTACACCTTC. Amino acids: CASSPGQGRAHYGYTF.

This chain links TRBV7-9 with TRBJ2-1; TRBD2 matches at 13 bases. The CDR3 is 16 amino acids. Germline trimming cut 4 bases from V and 6 bases from J; bases unmatched to any gene: 6. CDR1 and CDR2 (germline): SEHNR, FQNEAQ (reference sequence). As DNA, the CDR3 is TGTGCCAGCAGCTCGGTACTAGCGGGGGGGCTCAATGAGCAGTTCTTC. Amino acid sequence: CASSSVLAGGLNEQFF.

This clone was observed a single time. The gene calls are TRBV20-1 and TRBJ2-1; 9 bases agree with TRBD1. J lost 12 bases, V lost 3 bases, and 6 bases had no gene match. The CDR3 is 12 residues long. In germline, CDR1 is DFQATT, CDR2 SNEGSKA (reference sequence). The CDR3 spells CSASRDRVGQFF. DNA for the CDR3: TGCAGTGCTAGTCGGGACAGGGTAGGGCAGTTCTTC.

The chain has TRBV7-8 and TRBJ1-1; D perhaps matches TRBD1 (6 bases). Germline CDR1 SGHVS, CDR2 FQNEAQ. The CDR3 totals 14 residues. Trimming removed 4 bases at V and 11 bases at J, with 20 bases between. The CDR3 spells CASSSSYRAPTAFF. As DNA, the CDR3 is TGTGCCAGCAGCTCTTCGTACAGGGCCCCGACGGCTTTCTTT.

The chain joins TRBV19 to TRBJ1-1; possible D gene TRBD1, 5 bases. There are 13 residues in the CDR3. The V end lost 6 bases, the J end lost 2 bases, and 10 bases lay between the germline ends. Germline V CDR1 and CDR2: LNHDA, SQIVND (reference sequence). DNA of the CDR3: TGTGCCAGTAGGAACCAGGGTAACACTGAAGCTTTCTTT. Translation: CASRNQGNTEAFF.